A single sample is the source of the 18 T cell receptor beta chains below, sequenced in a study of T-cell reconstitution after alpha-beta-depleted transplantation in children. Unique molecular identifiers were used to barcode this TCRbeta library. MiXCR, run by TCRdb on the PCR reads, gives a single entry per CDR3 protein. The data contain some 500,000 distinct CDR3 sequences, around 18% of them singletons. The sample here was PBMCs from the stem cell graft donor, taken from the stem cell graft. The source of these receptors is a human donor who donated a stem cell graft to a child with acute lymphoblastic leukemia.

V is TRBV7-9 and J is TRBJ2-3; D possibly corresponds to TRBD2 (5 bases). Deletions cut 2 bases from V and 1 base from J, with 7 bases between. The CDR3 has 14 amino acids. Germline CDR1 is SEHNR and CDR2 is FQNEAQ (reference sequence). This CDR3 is CASSLISGTDTQYF. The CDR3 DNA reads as TGTGCCAGCAGCTTAATTAGCGGCACAGATACGCAGTATTTT.

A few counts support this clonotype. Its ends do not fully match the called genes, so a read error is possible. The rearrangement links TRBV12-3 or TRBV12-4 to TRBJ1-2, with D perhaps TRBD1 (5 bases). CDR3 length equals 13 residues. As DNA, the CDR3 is TGTGCCAGCAGCTTAGACAGATACTATGGCTACACCTTC. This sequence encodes CASSLDRYYGYTF.

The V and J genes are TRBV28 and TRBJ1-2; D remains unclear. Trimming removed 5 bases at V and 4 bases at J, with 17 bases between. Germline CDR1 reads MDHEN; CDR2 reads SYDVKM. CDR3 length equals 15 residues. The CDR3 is CASSPPGPNPYGYTF. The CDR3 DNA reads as TGTGCCAGCAGTCCCCCCGGGCCAAACCCCTATGGCTACACCTTC.

This chain's CDR3 is CASRPSGARDGYEQYF. Here the CDR3 DNA reads TGTGCCAGCAGACCTAGCGGGGCCCGGGACGGGTACGAGCAGTACTTC. This rearrangement joins TRBV6-1 to TRBJ2-7; 9 bases align to TRBD2. Germline CDR1 is MNHNS and CDR2 is SASEGT. Trimming at V came to 6 bases and at J to 4 bases, leaving 13 bases not matched to a gene. This CDR3 is 16 amino acids long.

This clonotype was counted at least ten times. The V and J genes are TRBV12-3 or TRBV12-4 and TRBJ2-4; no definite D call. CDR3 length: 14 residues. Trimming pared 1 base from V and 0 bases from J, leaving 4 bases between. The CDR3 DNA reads TGTGCCAGCAGTTTAGGGGGAGCCAAAAACATTCAGTACTTC. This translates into CASSLGGAKNIQYF.

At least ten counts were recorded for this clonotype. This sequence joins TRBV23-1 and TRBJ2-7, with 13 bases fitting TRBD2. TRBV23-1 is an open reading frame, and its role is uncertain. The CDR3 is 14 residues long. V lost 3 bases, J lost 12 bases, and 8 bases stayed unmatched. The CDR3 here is CASSHPRLAGGLYF. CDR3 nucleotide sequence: TGCGCCAGCAGTCACCCGAGACTAGCGGGAGGCCTGTACTTC.

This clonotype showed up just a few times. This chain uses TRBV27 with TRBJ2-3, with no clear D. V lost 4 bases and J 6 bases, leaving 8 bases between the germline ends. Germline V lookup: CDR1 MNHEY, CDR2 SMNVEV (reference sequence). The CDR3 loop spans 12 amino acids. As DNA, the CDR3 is TGTGCCAGCAGTTCCCAGCTCGATACGCAGTATTTT. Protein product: CASSSQLDTQYF.

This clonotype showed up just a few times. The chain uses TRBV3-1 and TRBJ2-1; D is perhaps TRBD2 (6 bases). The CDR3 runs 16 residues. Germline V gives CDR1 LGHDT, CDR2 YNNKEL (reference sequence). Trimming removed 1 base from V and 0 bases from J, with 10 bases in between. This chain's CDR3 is CASSQVYGGSYNEQFF. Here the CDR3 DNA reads TGTGCCAGCAGCCAAGTCTACGGGGGCTCCTACAATGAGCAGTTCTTC.

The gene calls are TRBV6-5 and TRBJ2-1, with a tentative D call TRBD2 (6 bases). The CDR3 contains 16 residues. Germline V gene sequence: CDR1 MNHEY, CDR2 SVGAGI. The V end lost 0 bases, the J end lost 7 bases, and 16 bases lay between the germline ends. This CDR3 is CASSYSRTLAPNEQFF. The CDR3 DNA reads TGTGCCAGCAGTTACTCGAGAACGCTAGCGCCTAATGAGCAGTTCTTC.

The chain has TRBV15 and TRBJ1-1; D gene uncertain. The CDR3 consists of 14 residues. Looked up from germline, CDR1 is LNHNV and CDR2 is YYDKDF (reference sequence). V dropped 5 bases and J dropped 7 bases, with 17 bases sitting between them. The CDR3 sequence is CATSAEGGPNEAFF. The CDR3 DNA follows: TGTGCCACCAGCGCCGAGGGAGGACCGAATGAAGCTTTCTTT. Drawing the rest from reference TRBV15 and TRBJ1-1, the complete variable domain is DAMVIQNPRYQVTQFGKPVTLSCSQTLNHNVMYWYQQKSSQAPKLLFHYYDKDFNNEADTPDNFQSRRPNTSFCFLDIRSPGLGDTAMYLCATSAEGGPNEAFFGQGTRLTVV.

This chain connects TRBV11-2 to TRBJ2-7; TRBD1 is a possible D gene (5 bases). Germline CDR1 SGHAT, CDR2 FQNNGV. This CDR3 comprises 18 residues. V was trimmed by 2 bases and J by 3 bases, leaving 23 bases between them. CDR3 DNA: TGTGCCAGCAGCTTAATCGGCAGGGCGCCCCTACACTTCTACGAGCAGTACTTC. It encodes CASSLIGRAPLHFYEQYF.

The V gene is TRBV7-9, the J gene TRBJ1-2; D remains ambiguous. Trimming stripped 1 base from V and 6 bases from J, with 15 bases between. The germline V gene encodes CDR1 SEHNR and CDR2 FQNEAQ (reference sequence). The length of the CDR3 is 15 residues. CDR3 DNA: TGTGCCAGCAGCTTAGGGCTGGCAGCGGGCGATGGCTACACCTTC. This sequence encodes CASSLGLAAGDGYTF.

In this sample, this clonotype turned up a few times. The CDR3 DNA reads TGTGCCAGCAGCCAAGGTCCGGGACAGGGATCTGGCTACACCTTC. Residues: CASSQGPGQGSGYTF. The chain employs TRBV3-1 and TRBJ1-2; 9 nucleotides match TRBD1. CDR1 LGHDT and CDR2 YNNKEL come from the germline V gene (reference sequence). The CDR3 contains 15 residues. V trimming: 1 base; J trimming: 7 bases; junction bases outside the gene matches: 7.

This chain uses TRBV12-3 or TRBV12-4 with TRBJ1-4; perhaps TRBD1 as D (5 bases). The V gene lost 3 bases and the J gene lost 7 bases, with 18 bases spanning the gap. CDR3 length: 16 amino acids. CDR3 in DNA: TGTGCCAGCAGTTTCGGAACAGCGGGGGTTGGTGAAAAACTGTTTTTT. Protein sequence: CASSFGTAGVGEKLFF.

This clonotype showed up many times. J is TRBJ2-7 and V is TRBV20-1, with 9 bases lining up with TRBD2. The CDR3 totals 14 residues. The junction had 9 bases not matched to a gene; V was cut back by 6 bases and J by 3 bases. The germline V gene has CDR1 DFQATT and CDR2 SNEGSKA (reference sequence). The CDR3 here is CSASTGTSIYEQYF. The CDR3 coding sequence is TGCAGTGCCTCGACCGGGACTAGCATCTACGAGCAGTACTTC.

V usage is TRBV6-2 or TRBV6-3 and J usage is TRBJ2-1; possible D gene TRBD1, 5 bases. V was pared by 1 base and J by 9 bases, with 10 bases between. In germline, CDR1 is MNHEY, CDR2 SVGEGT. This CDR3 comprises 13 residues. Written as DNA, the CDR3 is TGTGCCAGCAGTTACTTAGGGGAAGGTGAGCAGTTCTTC. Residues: CASSYLGEGEQFF.

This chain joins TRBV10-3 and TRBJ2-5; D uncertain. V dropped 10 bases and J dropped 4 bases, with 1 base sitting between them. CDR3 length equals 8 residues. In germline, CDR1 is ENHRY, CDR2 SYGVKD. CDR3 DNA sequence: TGTGCCAGAGAGACCCAGTACTTC. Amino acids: CARETQYF.

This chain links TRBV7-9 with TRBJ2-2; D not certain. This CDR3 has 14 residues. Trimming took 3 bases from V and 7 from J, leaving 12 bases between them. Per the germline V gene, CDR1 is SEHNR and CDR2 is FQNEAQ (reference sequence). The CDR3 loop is CASSFDSLGGELFF. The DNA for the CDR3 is TGTGCCAGCAGCTTCGACTCGCTAGGCGGGGAGCTGTTTTTT.